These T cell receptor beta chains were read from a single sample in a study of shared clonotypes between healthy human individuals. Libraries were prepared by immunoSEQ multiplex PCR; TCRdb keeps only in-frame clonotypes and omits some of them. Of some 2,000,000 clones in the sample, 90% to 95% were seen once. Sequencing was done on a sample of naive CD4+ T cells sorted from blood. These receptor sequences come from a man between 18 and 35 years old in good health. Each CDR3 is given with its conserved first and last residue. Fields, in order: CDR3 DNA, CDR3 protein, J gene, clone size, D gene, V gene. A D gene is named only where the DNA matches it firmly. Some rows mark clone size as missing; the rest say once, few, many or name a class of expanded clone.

CDR3 DNA: TGTGCCAGCAGTTACCTCGCGAACACCGGGGAGCTGTTTTTT
CDR3 protein: CASSYLANTGELFF
J gene: TRBJ2-2
clone size: .
D gene: .
V gene: TRBV6-5

CDR3 DNA: TGTGCCAGCAGCAACCAACAGGGGTACGAGCAGTACTTC
CDR3 protein: CASSNQQGYEQYF
J gene: TRBJ2-7
clone size: .
D gene: TRBD1
V gene: TRBV9

CDR3 DNA: TGTGCCAGCAGCCCCCTAGCGGGAGGTCTCGAGCAGTACTTC
CDR3 protein: CASSPLAGGLEQYF
J gene: TRBJ2-7
clone size: .
D gene: TRBD2
V gene: TRBV6-5

CDR3 DNA: TGTGCCAGCAGTGTCAGGGCAGAGATCAACTACGAGCAGTACTTC
CDR3 protein: CASSVRAEINYEQYF
J gene: TRBJ2-7
clone size: .
D gene: .
V gene: TRBV6-1

CDR3 DNA: TGCGCCAGCAGCTTGGATCAGGAATCCTACGAGCAGTACTTC
CDR3 protein: CASSLDQESYEQYF
J gene: TRBJ2-7
clone size: once
D gene: .
V gene: TRBV5-1

CDR3 DNA: TGTGCCAGCAGCTTCGGACAGGCCATGAACACTGAAGCTTTCTTT
CDR3 protein: CASSFGQAMNTEAFF
J gene: TRBJ1-1
clone size: .
D gene: TRBD1
V gene: TRBV11-2

CDR3 DNA: TGTGCCATCAGCCTCCCCCCGGGTTACGAGCAGTACTTC
CDR3 protein: CAISLPPGYEQYF
J gene: TRBJ2-7
clone size: .
D gene: .
V gene: TRBV10-3

CDR3 DNA: TGTGCCAGCAGCTCGGCTCCGGGGAAAGAATGGCCCCTCCACTTT
CDR3 protein: CASSSAPGKEWPLHF
J gene: TRBJ1-6
clone size: .
D gene: .
V gene: TRBV12-1

CDR3 DNA: TGTGCCAGCAGTTTGGGCGACAGGGGACGATCACCCCTCCACTTT
CDR3 protein: CASSLGDRGRSPLHF
J gene: TRBJ1-6
clone size: .
D gene: TRBD1
V gene: TRBV27

CDR3 DNA: TGTGCCAGCAGCTGGTCAGGTGGGGAGTATGGCTACACCTTC
CDR3 protein: CASSWSGGEYGYTF
J gene: TRBJ1-2
clone size: once
D gene: .
V gene: TRBV7-8

CDR3 DNA: TGTGCCAGCAGTTACTCGGGGAGCGGAGACTACGAGCAGTACTTC
CDR3 protein: CASSYSGSGDYEQYF
J gene: TRBJ2-7
clone size: once
D gene: .
V gene: TRBV6-5

CDR3 DNA: TGTGCCAGCAGTTACTCAACAGGGTCCCAAAAACTGTTTTTT
CDR3 protein: CASSYSTGSQKLFF
J gene: TRBJ1-4
clone size: .
D gene: .
V gene: TRBV6-5

CDR3 DNA: TGTGCCTGGACTGAATACAATGAGCAGTTCTTC
CDR3 protein: CAWTEYNEQFF
J gene: TRBJ2-1
clone size: .
D gene: .
V gene: TRBV30

CDR3 DNA: TGTGCCTGGCGTAGCGCCCAAGAGACCCAGTACTTC
CDR3 protein: CAWRSAQETQYF
J gene: TRBJ2-5
clone size: .
D gene: .
V gene: TRBV30

CDR3 DNA: TGTGCCAGCAGAGAATCAAATCAAGAGACCCAGTACTTC
CDR3 protein: CASRESNQETQYF
J gene: TRBJ2-5
clone size: .
D gene: .
V gene: TRBV28

CDR3 DNA: TGTGCCAGCAGTTTCCCGGGACAGTTTCTGAATGGCAATCAGCCCCAGCATTTT
CDR3 protein: CASSFPGQFLNGNQPQHF
J gene: TRBJ1-5
clone size: .
D gene: TRBD1
V gene: TRBV28

CDR3 DNA: TGTGCCAGCAGCCTAAGGGGGGGGAAAGAGAACACTGAAGCTTTCTTT
CDR3 protein: CASSLRGGKENTEAFF
J gene: TRBJ1-1
clone size: .
D gene: .
V gene: TRBV11-2

CDR3 DNA: TGTGCCAGCTCACCCTCCGGCTACCTTGCCTACGAGCAGTACTTC
CDR3 protein: CASSPSGYLAYEQYF
J gene: TRBJ2-7
clone size: .
D gene: .
V gene: TRBV18

CDR3 DNA: TGCAGCGTAGAAAGCTTGGACAGCCTAGACTATGGCTACACCTTC
CDR3 protein: CSVESLDSLDYGYTF
J gene: TRBJ1-2
clone size: .
D gene: .
V gene: TRBV29-1

CDR3 DNA: TGTGCCAGCATACGCGGGGCGTCTGGAAACACCATATATTTT
CDR3 protein: CASIRGASGNTIYF
J gene: TRBJ1-3
clone size: .
D gene: .
V gene: TRBV6-1

CDR3 DNA: TGTGCCAGCTCACCACCGGGGGACACCGGGGAGCTGTTTTTT
CDR3 protein: CASSPPGDTGELFF
J gene: TRBJ2-2
clone size: .
D gene: .
V gene: TRBV18

CDR3 DNA: TGTGCCAGTTGGCAGGGGGTTACTGAAGCTTTCTTT
CDR3 protein: CASWQGVTEAFF
J gene: TRBJ1-1
clone size: .
D gene: TRBD1
V gene: TRBV10-3

CDR3 DNA: TGTGCCAGCAGAGAGACAGGGTCCTACACAGATACGCAGTATTTT
CDR3 protein: CASRETGSYTDTQYF
J gene: TRBJ2-3
clone size: .
D gene: TRBD1
V gene: TRBV6-1

CDR3 DNA: TGCGCCAGCGTCGGTCAGCTAGCGGGAGGAGGGGAGCAGTTCTTC
CDR3 protein: CASVGQLAGGGEQFF
J gene: TRBJ2-1
clone size: once
D gene: TRBD2
V gene: TRBV5-1

CDR3 DNA: TGTGCCAGCAGCTCCGCCAGCTCTGGAAACACCATATATTTT
CDR3 protein: CASSSASSGNTIYF
J gene: TRBJ1-3
clone size: .
D gene: .
V gene: TRBV5-4

CDR3 DNA: TGTGCCAGCAGTCCGGGGACAGGGGGAGCCTACGAGCAGTACTTC
CDR3 protein: CASSPGTGGAYEQYF
J gene: TRBJ2-7
clone size: .
D gene: TRBD1
V gene: TRBV27

CDR3 DNA: TGTGCCAGCAGTTACCAAGCCGCGGGGGACACTGAAGCTTTCTTT
CDR3 protein: CASSYQAAGDTEAFF
J gene: TRBJ1-1
clone size: .
D gene: .
V gene: TRBV6-5

CDR3 DNA: TGTGCCAGCAGCTTAGCCGCCGGGGGCGCTTCAGATACGCAGTATTTT
CDR3 protein: CASSLAAGGASDTQYF
J gene: TRBJ2-3
clone size: .
D gene: .
V gene: TRBV7-9

CDR3 DNA: TGTGCCAGCAGTGAAGGCGGTACTAGCACAGATACGCAGTATTTT
CDR3 protein: CASSEGGTSTDTQYF
J gene: TRBJ2-3
clone size: .
D gene: .
V gene: TRBV2

CDR3 DNA: TGTGCCAGCAGCGAAGGACTGGCTTTCTACGAGCAGTACTTC
CDR3 protein: CASSEGLAFYEQYF
J gene: TRBJ2-7
clone size: .
D gene: .
V gene: TRBV5-4

CDR3 DNA: TGTGCCAGCAGTGGGACAGCCAATAATTCACCCCTCCACTTT
CDR3 protein: CASSGTANNSPLHF
J gene: TRBJ1-6
clone size: .
D gene: .
V gene: TRBV6-1

CDR3 DNA: TGTGCCAGCAGTGAAGCCAACCGGGGGCGGCCCCAGCATTTT
CDR3 protein: CASSEANRGRPQHF
J gene: TRBJ1-5
clone size: once
D gene: .
V gene: TRBV2

CDR3 DNA: TGTGCCAGCAGCCCCAGTACGGGGGGATACAGATCCTACAATGAGCAGTTCTTC
CDR3 protein: CASSPSTGGYRSYNEQFF
J gene: TRBJ2-1
clone size: .
D gene: TRBD2
V gene: TRBV9

CDR3 DNA: TGCGCCAGCGCGATCGAGGGGGTTTTGAAGACCCAGTACTTC
CDR3 protein: CASAIEGVLKTQYF
J gene: TRBJ2-5
clone size: .
D gene: .
V gene: TRBV5-1

CDR3 DNA: TGTGCCAGCAGTGTCGGAGCGGCCGATACGCAGTATTTT
CDR3 protein: CASSVGAADTQYF
J gene: TRBJ2-3
clone size: .
D gene: .
V gene: TRBV2

CDR3 DNA: TGTGCCATCGGTCCGGGGGCGAGCAACTCCTACGAGCAGTACTTC
CDR3 protein: CAIGPGASNSYEQYF
J gene: TRBJ2-7
clone size: .
D gene: .
V gene: TRBV10-3

CDR3 DNA: TGTGCCAGCAGCACACAGGGGGCCTCGTCCTACGAGCAGTACTTC
CDR3 protein: CASSTQGASSYEQYF
J gene: TRBJ2-7
clone size: .
D gene: TRBD1
V gene: TRBV5-4

CDR3 DNA: TGTGCCATCAGTCTACGGGAGAATAAGGCGGATGAGCAGTTCTTC
CDR3 protein: CAISLRENKADEQFF
J gene: TRBJ2-1
clone size: .
D gene: .
V gene: TRBV10-3

CDR3 DNA: TGTGCCATCAGTGCAGGACTAGCGGGAGGATCACGATACGAGCAGTACTTC
CDR3 protein: CAISAGLAGGSRYEQYF
J gene: TRBJ2-7
clone size: .
D gene: TRBD2
V gene: TRBV10-3

CDR3 DNA: TGTGCCAGCAGTTTGGCTGGGGCGCGCAATCAGCCCCAGCATTTT
CDR3 protein: CASSLAGARNQPQHF
J gene: TRBJ1-5
clone size: .
D gene: .
V gene: TRBV27

CDR3 DNA: TGTGCCATCAGTTTGGACAGGGGGATAACCTACAATGAGCAGTTCTTC
CDR3 protein: CAISLDRGITYNEQFF
J gene: TRBJ2-1
clone size: .
D gene: TRBD1
V gene: TRBV10-3

CDR3 DNA: TGTGCCAGCAGCTTGTCAAGCAACAGGGGAGGCTACGAGCAGTACTTC
CDR3 protein: CASSLSSNRGGYEQYF
J gene: TRBJ2-7
clone size: .
D gene: .
V gene: TRBV5-4

CDR3 DNA: TGTGCCAGTCGGGACACTCGCCCTAATTCACCCCTCCACTTT
CDR3 protein: CASRDTRPNSPLHF
J gene: TRBJ1-6
clone size: .
D gene: .
V gene: TRBV19

CDR3 DNA: TGCAGCGTGCGATGGGGAGGGGGCACTGAAGCTTTCTTT
CDR3 protein: CSVRWGGGTEAFF
J gene: TRBJ1-1
clone size: .
D gene: .
V gene: TRBV29-1

CDR3 DNA: TGTGCCAGCACTCAGAGGACAGTATCAGATACGCAGTATTTT
CDR3 protein: CASTQRTVSDTQYF
J gene: TRBJ2-3
clone size: once
D gene: .
V gene: TRBV18

CDR3 DNA: TGTGCCAGCAGCTTAGAAAGACGTTCCACCGGGGAGCTGTTTTTT
CDR3 protein: CASSLERRSTGELFF
J gene: TRBJ2-2
clone size: .
D gene: .
V gene: TRBV11-2

CDR3 DNA: TGTGCCAGCAGTCTGTGGGGACAGGGGATGTATGATGGCTACACCTTC
CDR3 protein: CASSLWGQGMYDGYTF
J gene: TRBJ1-2
clone size: once
D gene: TRBD1
V gene: TRBV27

CDR3 DNA: TGTGCCAGCTCACGCGGTTTCGTCACAGATACGCAGTATTTT
CDR3 protein: CASSRGFVTDTQYF
J gene: TRBJ2-3
clone size: .
D gene: .
V gene: TRBV18

CDR3 DNA: TGTGCCAGCAGCAATAGACTAGCGCGATACGAGCAGTACTTC
CDR3 protein: CASSNRLARYEQYF
J gene: TRBJ2-7
clone size: once
D gene: TRBD2
V gene: TRBV5-4

CDR3 DNA: TGTGCCAGCTCATTCGGGACCGGTTCCTACGAGCAGTACTTC
CDR3 protein: CASSFGTGSYEQYF
J gene: TRBJ2-7
clone size: .
D gene: .
V gene: TRBV18

CDR3 DNA: TGTGCCAGCTCACTAGGGACTCCCACGGGGCACTATGGCTACACCTTC
CDR3 protein: CASSLGTPTGHYGYTF
J gene: TRBJ1-2
clone size: .
D gene: .
V gene: TRBV18

CDR3 DNA: TGTGCCAGCAGTGAAAGAGGGAACCAATTTAGCGATCAGCCCCAGCATTTT
CDR3 protein: CASSERGNQFSDQPQHF
J gene: TRBJ1-5
clone size: .
D gene: .
V gene: TRBV6-1

CDR3 DNA: TGTGCCAGCAGCGTAGAAGGACTAGCGGTTTACAATGAGCAGTTCTTC
CDR3 protein: CASSVEGLAVYNEQFF
J gene: TRBJ2-1
clone size: .
D gene: TRBD2
V gene: TRBV9

CDR3 DNA: TGTGCCAGCAGTACTGCGGGGGGGCGCGAGACCCAGTACTTC
CDR3 protein: CASSTAGGRETQYF
J gene: TRBJ2-5
clone size: .
D gene: TRBD2
V gene: TRBV28